The sequence of this T cell receptor (beta chain) was determined in a study of immune evolution from preneoplasia to lung adenocarcinoma. Study-wide results and limits: T cell clonality was higher in KRAS-mutant than EGFR-mutant or wild-type nodules. Later-stage lesions seemingly showed higher T cell density and diversity than normal lung.

Points on this clone: Antigen unknown.

Here immunoSEQ multiplex PCR was the method, and the copy in TCRdb shows in-frame clones only, minus some. The sample has over 5,500 clones; around 75% are singletons. The germline V gene has CDR1 MGHDK and CDR2 SYGVNS. The ends were cut back, 6 bases at V and 4 bases at J, with 4 bases in the middle. The CDR3 totals 11 residues. This chain uses TRBV25-1 with TRBJ1-3; D is undetermined. The sequenced sample consisted of FFPE invasive lung adenocarcinoma tissue. The receptor was derived from a person in their sixties or seventies with lung adenocarcinoma. The CDR3 DNA reads as TGTGCCAGCAGATGGGGAAACACCATATATTTT. This codes for CASRWGNTIYF.